The T cell receptor beta chain under discussion was sequenced for a study of CD8+ T cells in alopecia areata (dated by TCRdb to the late 2010s). Looking at the study overall: The treated patients took part in an open-label pilot trial in which moderate-to-severe alopecia areata was treated with oral tofacitinib at 5 to 10 mg twice daily. Tofacitinib was administered for 6 to 18 months, and 6 months of follow-up off drug were then conducted to assess delayed response and recurrence. For the treated patients, the SALT score, which quantifies what percentage of scalp surface area is affected, served as the measure of disease severity. To study T cell clonal expansion in alopecia areata, the researchers applied high-throughput TCRbeta sequencing to both the C3H/HeJ mouse model and human patients. Human TCRbeta sequencing covered scalp tissue and sorted CD4+ and CD8+ peripheral blood T cells from patchy and totalis/universalis alopecia areata patients and healthy controls. Biopsies were taken from tofacitinib-treated patients at baseline and again at 4 and 24 weeks into treatment, and several of those patients also had a later scalp biopsy. Scalp clonality was compared among normal scalp (n=4), patchy alopecia areata scalp (n=8), and alopecia totalis/universalis scalp (n=8). RNA was obtained with the PAXgene miRNA kit for fixed scalp, the miRNeasy kit for PBMCs, and the RNeasy kit for mouse skin. TCRbeta CDR3 regions were amplified by immunoSEQ multiplex PCR using 35 Vbeta forward and 13 Jbeta reverse primers.

This clone came up a few times. Its binding antigen is unknown. No much larger clone exists at a distance of one base, and base qualities are not known. The treatment or condition label on this specimen signifies: oral pan-JAK inhibitor, 5-10 mg twice daily. Lesional scalp punch biopsies and peripheral blood were collected from alopecia areata patients. PBMCs were isolated by density centrifugation and stained for CD3, CD4 and CD8, and CD4+ and CD8+ T cells were sorted on a FACSAria. Broad study findings and their caveats: Because the treated cohort was small and had just a single nonresponder, larger studies are needed to establish links between baseline CD8+ expansion and response. Tofacitinib significantly decreased scalp clonality and the number of expanded CD8+ clones among the top 100 scalp clones. Compared with normal scalp, lesional scalp, particularly in alopecia totalis/universalis, had higher clonality and more expanded CD8+ clones, which suggests antigenic drive. During tofacitinib treatment, many expanded lesional clones stuck around in both scalp and blood, and this persistence may partly explain why relapse happens after treatment is stopped. Shared TCR sequences between patients were less evident than in mice, which may be partly attributable to HLA diversity in the patient population. Unlike mouse skin, which is dominated by gammadelta T cells, normal human skin has resident alphabeta T cells that are also sequenced, and this complicates analysis of the scalp TCR repertoire.

To prepare the library, the immunoSEQ multiplex PCR assay was applied. RNA was extracted from all samples and reverse transcribed into cDNA as template for TCR sequencing. First-strand cDNA was synthesized with SuperScript III using a 2:1 mix of oligo-dT and random hexamers. A synthetic immune receptor repertoire was used to assess amplification bias, and residual bias was removed computationally. Regarding the original processing steps: After raw reads were preprocessed to remove errors, the CDR3 was defined following IMGT conventions as running from the conserved cysteine to phenylalanine. Clonality was computed as 1 minus the Shannon entropy, with the entropy normalized by log2 of the number of productive unique TCRs. Scalp TCRbeta sequences were cross-referenced with sorted blood CD4 and CD8 repertoires so that the CD4 or CD8 identity of scalp clones could be inferred. TCRdb took this table from immuneACCESS and kept in-frame rearrangements with V and J called. Such tables lack part of the clones; where checked against another copy, unresolved V genes explain under half of the gap, and the rest is unexplained. V and J calls and clone size are as listed in that table; D and trimming were resolved from the DNA. The sample table shows hundreds of thousands of clones, and under 40% are seen once. The ten largest clones add up to 0.45% to 0.55% of the sample.

The germline V gene sets CDR1 to SNHLY and CDR2 to FYNNEI. The CDR3 runs 13 residues from the cysteine to the phenylalanine. Only the CDR3 DNA stays, 39 bases, in frame from base 1. V drops 7 bases and J drops 0 bases, leaving 6 bases in between. Recombination connected TRBV2 to TRBJ1-4, with the identity of the D gene unclear. Here the sequenced sample was CD4+ T cells sorted from blood, taken between weeks 30 and 35, from a patient treated with tofacitinib. This sequence originates from a human donor with alopecia areata. The nucleotide sequence reads as follows: TGTGCCAGCAATGCAGCAACTAATGAAAAACTGTTTTTT. The encoded protein is CASNAATNEKLFF.